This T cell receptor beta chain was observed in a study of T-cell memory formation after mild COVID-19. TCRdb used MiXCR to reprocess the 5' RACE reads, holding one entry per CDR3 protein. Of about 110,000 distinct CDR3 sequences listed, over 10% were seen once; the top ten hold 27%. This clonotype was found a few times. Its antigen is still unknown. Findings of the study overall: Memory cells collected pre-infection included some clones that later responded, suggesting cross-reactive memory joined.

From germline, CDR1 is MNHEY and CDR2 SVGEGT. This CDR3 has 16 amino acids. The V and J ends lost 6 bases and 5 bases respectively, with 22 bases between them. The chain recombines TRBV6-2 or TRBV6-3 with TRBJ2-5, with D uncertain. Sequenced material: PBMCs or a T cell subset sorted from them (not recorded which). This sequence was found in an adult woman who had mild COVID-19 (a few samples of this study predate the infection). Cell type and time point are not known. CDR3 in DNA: TGTGCCAGCAGCTCTCGATTAGTGGTTTTGGCGGAGACCCAGTACTTC. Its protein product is CASSSRLVVLAETQYF.